These T cell receptor beta chains were read from a single sample in a study of blood T cell repertoires in COVID-19. Sequenced by immunoSEQ multiplex PCR; TCRdb stores in-frame clones only, minus some. There are about 110,000 clones in the sample; roughly 81% occur only once, and roughly 9.4% lies in the top ten. The sequenced sample consisted of peripheral blood. These receptors originate from a woman in her 70s with acute or convalescent COVID-19. Each CDR3 is given with its conserved first and last residue. The D gene is left open where the match is weak. Only some rows state a clone size, as once, few, many or a class for expanded clones.

CDR3aa	CDR3nt	d_gene	v_gene	j_gene	abundance
CAWSDTGDRYNYNEQFF	TGTGCCTGGAGTGACACCGGGGACAGGTACAACTACAATGAGCAGTTCTTC	TRBD1	TRBV30	TRBJ2-1	.
CASSFSGGRENEQFF	TGCGCCAGCAGCTTCTCGGGAGGGCGGGAAAATGAGCAGTTCTTC	TRBD2	TRBV5-1	TRBJ2-1	.
CATITTPGNTEAFF	TGTGCCACCATCACTACCCCGGGGAACACTGAAGCTTTCTTT	.	TRBV5-6	TRBJ1-1	.
CASSPRQGNEKLFF	TGTGCCAGCAGCCCAAGACAGGGTAATGAAAAACTGTTTTTT	TRBD1	TRBV6-6	TRBJ1-4	.
CASSQRTGRNTEAFF	TGTGCCAGCAGCCAACGGACAGGGAGGAACACTGAAGCTTTCTTT	TRBD1	TRBV14	TRBJ1-1	few
CASSRADRADTEAFF	TGTGCCAGCAGCCGCGCGGACAGAGCGGACACTGAAGCTTTCTTT	.	TRBV3-1/TRBV3-2	TRBJ1-1	.
CASSLAGATNEKLFF	TGTGCCAGCAGCTTAGCAGGGGCAACTAATGAAAAACTGTTTTTT	.	TRBV11-2	TRBJ1-4	.
CASSEFGRGPYNEQFF	TGTGCCAGCAGTGAATTCGGGAGGGGGCCATACAATGAGCAGTTCTTC	.	TRBV6-1	TRBJ2-1	.
CASSYPGTILDSNQPQHF	TGTGCCAGCAGTTACCCCGGGACTATCTTGGATAGCAATCAGCCCCAGCATTTT	.	TRBV6-2/TRBV6-3	TRBJ1-5	.
CASSEQIGLANEQFF	TGTGCCAGCAGTGAACAAATAGGACTAGCAAATGAGCAGTTCTTC	TRBD2	TRBV2	TRBJ2-1	.
CASTEEVSSYNEQFF	TGTGCCAGCACCGAGGAGGTTAGCTCCTACAATGAGCAGTTCTTC	.	TRBV2	TRBJ2-1	.